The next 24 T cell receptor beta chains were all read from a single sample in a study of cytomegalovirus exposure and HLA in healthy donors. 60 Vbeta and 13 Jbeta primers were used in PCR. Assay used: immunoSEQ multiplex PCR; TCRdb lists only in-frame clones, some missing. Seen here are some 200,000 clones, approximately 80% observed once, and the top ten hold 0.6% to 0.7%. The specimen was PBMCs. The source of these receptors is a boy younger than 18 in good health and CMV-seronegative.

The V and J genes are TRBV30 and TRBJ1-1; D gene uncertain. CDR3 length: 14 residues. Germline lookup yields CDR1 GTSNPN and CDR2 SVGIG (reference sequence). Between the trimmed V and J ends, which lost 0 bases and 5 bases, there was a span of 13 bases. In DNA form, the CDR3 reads TGTGCCTGGAGTGTACTTAGGGAGTGGACTGAAGCTTTCTTT. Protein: CAWSVLREWTEAFF. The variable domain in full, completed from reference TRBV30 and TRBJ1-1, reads SQTIHQWPATLVQPVGSPLSLECTVEGTSNPNLYWYRQAAGRGLQLLFYSVGIGQISSEVPQNLSASRPQDRQFILSSKKLLLSDSGFYLCAWSVLREWTEAFFGQGTRLTVV.

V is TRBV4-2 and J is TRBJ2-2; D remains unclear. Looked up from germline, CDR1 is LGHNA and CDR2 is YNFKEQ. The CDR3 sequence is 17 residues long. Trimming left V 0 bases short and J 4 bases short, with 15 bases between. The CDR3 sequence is CASSQDPQVEPTGELFF. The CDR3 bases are TGTGCCAGCAGCCAAGATCCCCAGGTTGAACCCACCGGGGAGCTGTTTTTT.

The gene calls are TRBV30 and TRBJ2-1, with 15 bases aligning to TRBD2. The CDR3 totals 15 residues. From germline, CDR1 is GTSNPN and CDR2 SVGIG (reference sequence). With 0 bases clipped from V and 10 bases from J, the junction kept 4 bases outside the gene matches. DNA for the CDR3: TGTGCCTGGAGTGTAAGGACTAGCGGGGGGGCCGAGCAGTTCTTC. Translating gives CAWSVRTSGGAEQFF. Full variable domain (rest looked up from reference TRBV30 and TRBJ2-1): SQTIHQWPATLVQPVGSPLSLECTVEGTSNPNLYWYRQAAGRGLQLLFYSVGIGQISSEVPQNLSASRPQDRQFILSSKKLLLSDSGFYLCAWSVRTSGGAEQFFGPGTRLTVL.

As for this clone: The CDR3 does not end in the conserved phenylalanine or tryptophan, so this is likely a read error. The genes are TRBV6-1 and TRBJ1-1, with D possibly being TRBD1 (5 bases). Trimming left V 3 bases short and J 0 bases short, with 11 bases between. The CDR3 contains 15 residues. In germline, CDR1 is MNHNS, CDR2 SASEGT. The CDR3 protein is CASSDAGTVNTEAFS. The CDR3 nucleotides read TGTGCCAGCAGTGATGCGGGGACTGTGAACACTGAAGCTTTCTCT.

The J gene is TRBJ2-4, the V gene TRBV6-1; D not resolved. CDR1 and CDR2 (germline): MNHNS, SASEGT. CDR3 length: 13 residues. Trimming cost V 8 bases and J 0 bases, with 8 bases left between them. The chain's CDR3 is CASRHIAKNIQYF. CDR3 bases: TGTGCCAGCCGACACATAGCCAAAAACATTCAGTACTTC.

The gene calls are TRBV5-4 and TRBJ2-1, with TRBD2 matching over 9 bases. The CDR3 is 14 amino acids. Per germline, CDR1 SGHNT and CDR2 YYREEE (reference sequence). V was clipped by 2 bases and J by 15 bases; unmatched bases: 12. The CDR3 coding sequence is TGTGCCAGCAGCTTCGAAGGTAGCGGGAGCGTGGTGTTCTTC. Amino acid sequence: CASSFEGSGSVVFF.

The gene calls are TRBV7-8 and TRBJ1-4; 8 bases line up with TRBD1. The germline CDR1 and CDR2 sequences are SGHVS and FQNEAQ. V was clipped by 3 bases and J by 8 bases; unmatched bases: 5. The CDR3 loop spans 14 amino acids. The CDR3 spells CASSFTGGDEKLFF. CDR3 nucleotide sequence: TGTGCCAGCAGCTTTACAGGGGGTGACGAAAAACTGTTTTTT. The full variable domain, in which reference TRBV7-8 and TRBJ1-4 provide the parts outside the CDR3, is GAGVSQSPRYKVAKRGQDVALRCDPISGHVSLFWYQQALGQGPEFLTYFQNEAQLDKSGLPSDRFFAERPEGSVSTLKIQRTQQEDSAVYLCASSFTGGDEKLFFGSGTQLSVL.

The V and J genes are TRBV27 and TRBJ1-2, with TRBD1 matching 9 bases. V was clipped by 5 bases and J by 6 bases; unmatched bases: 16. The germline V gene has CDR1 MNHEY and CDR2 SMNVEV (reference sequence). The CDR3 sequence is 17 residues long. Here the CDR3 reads CASSPLSTGGSRHGYTF. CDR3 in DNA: TGTGCCAGCAGTCCGTTATCGACAGGGGGTTCCCGTCATGGCTACACCTTC.

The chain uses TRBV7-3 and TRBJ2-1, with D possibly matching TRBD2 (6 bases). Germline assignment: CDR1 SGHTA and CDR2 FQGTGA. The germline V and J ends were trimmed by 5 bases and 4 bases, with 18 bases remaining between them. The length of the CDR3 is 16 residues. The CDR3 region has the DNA TGTGCCAGCAGCCATGCCTGGAGGGAGATTTACAATGAGCAGTTCTTC. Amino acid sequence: CASSHAWREIYNEQFF.

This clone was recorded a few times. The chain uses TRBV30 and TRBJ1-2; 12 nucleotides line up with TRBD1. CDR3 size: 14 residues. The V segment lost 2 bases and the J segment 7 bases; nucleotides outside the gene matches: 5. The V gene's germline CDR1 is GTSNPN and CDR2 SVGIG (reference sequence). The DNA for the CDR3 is TGTGCCTGGAGTAAGGGACAGGGGGCGTTTGGCTACACCTTC. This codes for CAWSKGQGAFGYTF.

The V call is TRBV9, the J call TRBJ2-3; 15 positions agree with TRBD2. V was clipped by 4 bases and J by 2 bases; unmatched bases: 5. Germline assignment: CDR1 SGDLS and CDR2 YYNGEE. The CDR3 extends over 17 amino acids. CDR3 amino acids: CASSHGLAGGHTDTQYF. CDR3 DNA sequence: TGTGCCAGCAGCCATGGACTAGCGGGAGGGCACACAGATACGCAGTATTTT.

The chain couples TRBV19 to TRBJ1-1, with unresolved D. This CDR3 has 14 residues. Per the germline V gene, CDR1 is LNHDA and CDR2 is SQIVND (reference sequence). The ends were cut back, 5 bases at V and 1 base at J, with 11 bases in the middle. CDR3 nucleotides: TGTGCCAGTAGTCAAAATTACAGGAACACTGAAGCTTTCTTT. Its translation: CASSQNYRNTEAFF.

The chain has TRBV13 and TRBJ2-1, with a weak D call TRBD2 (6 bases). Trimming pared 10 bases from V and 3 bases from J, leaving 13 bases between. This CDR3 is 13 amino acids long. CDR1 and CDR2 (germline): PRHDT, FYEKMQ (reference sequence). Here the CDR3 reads CATGLSFYNEQFF. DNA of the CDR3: TGTGCCACCGGACTATCCTTCTACAATGAGCAGTTCTTC.

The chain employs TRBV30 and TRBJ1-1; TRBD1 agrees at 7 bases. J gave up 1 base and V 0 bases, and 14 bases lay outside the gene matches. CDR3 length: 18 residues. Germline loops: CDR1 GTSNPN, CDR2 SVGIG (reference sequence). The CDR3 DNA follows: TGTGCCTGGAGTGTACTCTTCGACAGGGCCAACAGGAACACTGAAGCTTTCTTT. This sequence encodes CAWSVLFDRANRNTEAFF. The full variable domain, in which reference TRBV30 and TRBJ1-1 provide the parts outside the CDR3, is SQTIHQWPATLVQPVGSPLSLECTVEGTSNPNLYWYRQAAGRGLQLLFYSVGIGQISSEVPQNLSASRPQDRQFILSSKKLLLSDSGFYLCAWSVLFDRANRNTEAFFGQGTRLTVV.

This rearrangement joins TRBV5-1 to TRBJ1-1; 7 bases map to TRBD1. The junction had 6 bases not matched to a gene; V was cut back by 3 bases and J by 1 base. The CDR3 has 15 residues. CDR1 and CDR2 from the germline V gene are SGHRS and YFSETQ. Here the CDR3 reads CASSWGDRENTEAFF. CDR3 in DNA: TGCGCCAGCAGCTGGGGAGACAGGGAGAACACTGAAGCTTTCTTT.

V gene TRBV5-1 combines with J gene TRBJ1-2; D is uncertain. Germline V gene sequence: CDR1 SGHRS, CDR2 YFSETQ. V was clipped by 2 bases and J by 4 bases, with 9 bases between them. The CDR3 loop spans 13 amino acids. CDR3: CASSFGSGYGYTF. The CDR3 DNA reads TGCGCCAGCAGCTTCGGTAGCGGCTATGGCTACACCTTC.

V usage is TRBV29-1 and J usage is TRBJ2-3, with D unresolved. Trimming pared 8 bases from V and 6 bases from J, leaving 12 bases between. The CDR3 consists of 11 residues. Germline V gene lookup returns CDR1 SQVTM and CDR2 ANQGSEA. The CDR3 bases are TGCAGCTTTGCGGCGGAGGATACGCAGTATTTT. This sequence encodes CSFAAEDTQYF.

CDR3 amino acids: CASSVWQLAGVNTQYF. The DNA of the CDR3 is TGTGCCAGCAGTGTATGGCAACTAGCGGGGGTAAATACGCAGTATTTT. This sequence joins TRBV2 and TRBJ2-3; 11 bases match TRBD2. From germline, CDR1 is SNHLY and CDR2 FYNNEI. The CDR3 length is 16 residues. V lost 4 bases and J lost 7; bases outside the gene matches: 10.

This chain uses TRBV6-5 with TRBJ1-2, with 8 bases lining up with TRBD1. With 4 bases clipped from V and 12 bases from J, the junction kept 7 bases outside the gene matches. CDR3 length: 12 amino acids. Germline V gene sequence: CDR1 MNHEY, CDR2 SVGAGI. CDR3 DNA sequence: TGTGCCAGCAGTTCAACCCAGGGGGCACACACCTTC. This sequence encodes CASSSTQGAHTF.

The CDR3 spells CASSPRHLSSYEQYF. The CDR3, as DNA: TGCGCCAGCAGCCCCCGACACCTTAGCTCCTACGAGCAGTACTTC. The chain combines TRBV4-3 with TRBJ2-7; D unresolved. V lost 4 bases and J 0 bases, leaving 13 bases between the germline ends. The germline V gene has CDR1 LGHNA and CDR2 YSLEER. This CDR3 region has 15 residues.

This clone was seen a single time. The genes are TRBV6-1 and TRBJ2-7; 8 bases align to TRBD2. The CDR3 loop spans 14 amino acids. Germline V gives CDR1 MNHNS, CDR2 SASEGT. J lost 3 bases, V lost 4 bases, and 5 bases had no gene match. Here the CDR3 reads CASSVASGGYEQYF. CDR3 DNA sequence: TGTGCCAGCAGTGTGGCCAGCGGGGGCTACGAGCAGTACTTC.

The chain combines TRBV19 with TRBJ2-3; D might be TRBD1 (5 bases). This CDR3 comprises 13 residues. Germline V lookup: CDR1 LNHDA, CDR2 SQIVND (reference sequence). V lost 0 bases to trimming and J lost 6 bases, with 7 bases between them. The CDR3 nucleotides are TGTGCCAGTAGTATAGAGGCAGGGGATACGCAGTATTTT. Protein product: CASSIEAGDTQYF.

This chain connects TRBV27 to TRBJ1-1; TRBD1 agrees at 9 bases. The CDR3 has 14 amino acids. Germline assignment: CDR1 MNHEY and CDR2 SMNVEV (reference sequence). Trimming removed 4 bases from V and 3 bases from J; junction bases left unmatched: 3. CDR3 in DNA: TGTGCCAGCAGTTACAGGGGGCTGGACACTGAAGCTTTCTTT. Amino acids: CASSYRGLDTEAFF.

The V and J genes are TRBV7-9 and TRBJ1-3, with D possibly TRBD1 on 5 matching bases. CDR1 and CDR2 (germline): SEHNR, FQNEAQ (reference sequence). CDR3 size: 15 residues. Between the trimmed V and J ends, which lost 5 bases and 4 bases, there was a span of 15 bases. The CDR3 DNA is TGTGCCAGCAGCCCGGGACTGTTGGGAGGAAACACCATATATTTT. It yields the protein CASSPGLLGGNTIYF.